One and the same sample provided the 29 T cell receptor beta chains below, sequenced in a study of breast tumors, draining lymph nodes, adjacent tissues. Axillary draining lymph nodes of breast cancer patients supplied the node samples. From the multiplex PCR reads, TCRdb called clonotypes with MiXCR, one entry per CDR3 protein. This table has under 250,000 distinct CDR3 sequences, roughly 32% appearing once. The material sequenced was axillary lymph node tissue. These receptors originate from a female donor with breast cancer. Some clones in this sample may be carry-over from other donors' samples.

This chain connects TRBV20-1 to TRBJ1-2, with a tentative D call TRBD1 (5 bases). V lost 5 bases to trimming and J lost 6 bases, with 31 bases between them. Germline V gene sequence: CDR1 DFQATT, CDR2 SNEGSKA (reference sequence). The CDR3 totals 18 residues. Written as DNA, the CDR3 is TGCAGTGCTGCGCAAATCTTAGAACCCGGGCGGGACGGACATGGCTACACCTTC. Protein: CSAAQILEPGRDGHGYTF.

This clonotype was counted between two and nine times. Possible read error: a much larger clone is one base away. The chain links TRBV20-1 to TRBJ1-2; D remains ambiguous. Germline V CDR1 and CDR2: DFQATT, SNEGSKA (reference sequence). There are 13 residues in the CDR3. The CDR3 nucleotides are TGCAGTGCTCCCCCACCGGGAGGCTATGCCTACACCTTC. Amino acid sequence: CSAPPPGGYAYTF.

This clonotype was detected ten times or more. The J gene is TRBJ2-6, the V gene TRBV4-1, with a tentative D call TRBD1 (6 bases). The CDR3 has 16 amino acids. The V gene's germline CDR1 is MGHRA and CDR2 YSYEKL. Trimming cost V 0 bases and J 13 bases, with 19 bases left between them. As DNA, the CDR3 is TGCGCCAGCAGCCAAGAGATAAGCTACCTTCAGGGGGTCCTGACTTTC. It is translated as CASSQEISYLQGVLTF.

Concerning this clonotype itself: A clone one base away is much larger, so this may be a read error. The rearrangement links TRBV5-4 to TRBJ2-6, with D possibly TRBD1 on 6 matching bases. From germline, CDR1 is SGHNT and CDR2 YYREEE (reference sequence). The CDR3 length is 18 residues. The CDR3 loop reads CASSAGQIGATGANILTF. CDR3 in DNA: TGTGCCAGCAGCGCCGGACAGATCGGGGCTACTGGGGCCAACATCCTGACTTTC.

About this clonotype itself: With a much larger clone just one base away, this may be a read error. The rearrangement uses TRBV20-1 and TRBJ2-4; a possible D gene is TRBD1 (5 bases). Germline V gene sequence: CDR1 DFQATT, CDR2 SNEGSKA (reference sequence). The CDR3 has 17 residues. Trimming took 2 bases from V and 0 from J, leaving 17 bases between them. The CDR3 DNA sequence: TGCAGTGCTAGATATCCATCCTCAGGGTCAGCCAAAAACATTCAGTACTTC. As protein: CSARYPSSGSAKNIQYF.

As concerns this clonotype: A much larger clone differs by one base, so this may be a read error. The rearrangement links TRBV9 to TRBJ2-5, with 7 bases fitting TRBD2. From germline, CDR1 is SGDLS and CDR2 YYNGEE. CDR3 size: 14 residues. In nucleotides, the CDR3 is TGTGCCGGCAGCGCCCGGGACTACGAAAAGACCCAGTCCTTC. It is translated as CAGSARDYEKTQSF.

This clonotype was observed once. This may arise from a read error, as a much more abundant clone is one base away. The chain links TRBV3-1 to TRBJ2-2; D might be TRBD2 (6 bases). The CDR3 has 15 amino acids. Looked up from germline, CDR1 is LGHDT and CDR2 is YNNKEL (reference sequence). The CDR3 sequence: CASSQGLLNTGGLFF. The CDR3, as DNA: TGTGCCAGCAGCCAAGGACTCTTGAACACCGGGGGGCTGTTTTTT. The full variable domain, with the rest looked up from reference TRBV3-1 and TRBJ2-2, is DTAVSQTPKYLVTQMGNDKSIKCEQNLGHDTMYWYKQDSKKFLKIMFSYNNKELIINETVPNRFSPKSPDKAHLNLHINSLELGDSAVYFCASSQGLLNTGGLFFGEGSRLTVL.

Regarding this clonotype: This sequence may be a read error, since a much larger clone differs from it by one base. The chain couples TRBV28 to TRBJ2-7, with D uncertain. The CDR3 runs to 15 residues. Germline V gene sequence: CDR1 MDHEN, CDR2 SYDVKM. CDR3 region: CASSFWPNGKGEQHF. The CDR3 region has the DNA TGTGCCAGCAGTTTCTGGCCAAACGGAAAGGGCGAGCAGCACTTC. Using reference TRBV28 and TRBJ2-7 for the parts outside the CDR3, the full variable domain is DVKVTQSSRYLVKRTGEKVFLECVQDMDHENMFWYRQDPGLGLRLIYFSYDVKMKEKGDIPEGYSVSREKKERFSLILESASTNQTSMYLCASSFWPNGKGEQHFGPGTRLTVT.

This clonotype has a handful of counts. Relative to the germline gene, one junction end is altered; a read error may explain this. The chain carries TRBV6-5 and TRBJ2-2; the D is unclear. Germline assignment: CDR1 MNHEY and CDR2 SVGAGI. The CDR3 is made up of 13 amino acids. The CDR3 nucleotides read TGTGCCAGCAGTCACTCTTTGTCCGGGGAGCTGTTTTTT. This encodes CASSHSLSGELFF.

A few counts support this clonotype. This sequence joins TRBV28 and TRBJ2-2, with 7 bases matching TRBD1. This CDR3 is built from 16 residues. With 6 bases clipped from V and 2 bases from J, the junction kept 9 bases outside the gene matches. Germline CDR1 and CDR2: MDHEN and SYDVKM. CDR3 loop: CASRQKRTGNTGELFF. In DNA form, the CDR3 reads TGTGCCAGCAGGCAAAAACGGACAGGCAACACCGGGGAGCTGTTTTTT.

This clonotype was recorded at least ten times. V gene TRBV7-8 combines with J gene TRBJ2-7, with TRBD1 matching over 7 bases. V lost 5 bases to trimming and J lost 2 bases; unmatched junction nucleotides: 9. Per germline, CDR1 SGHVS and CDR2 FQNEAQ. The CDR3 spans 15 residues. The CDR3 is CASSPRDRGTYEQYF. The CDR3, as DNA: TGTGCCAGCAGCCCCCGGGACAGAGGAACCTACGAGCAGTACTTC.

This clonotype was recorded at least ten times. The J gene is TRBJ2-2, the V gene TRBV20-1; D not resolved. V shed 0 bases and J shed 3 bases, with 5 bases lying between them. Germline-derived CDR1 and CDR2 are DFQATT and SNEGSKA (reference sequence). This CDR3 region has 13 residues. DNA of the CDR3: TGCAGTGCTAGAGACCACTACACCGGGGAGCTGTTTTTT. Its translation is CSARDHYTGELFF.

In this sample, this clonotype turned up many times. This chain uses TRBV4-1 with TRBJ1-2; D remains unclear. The CDR3 consists of 15 residues. The V gene lost 3 bases and the J gene lost 1 base, with 12 bases spanning the gap. The germline V gene has CDR1 MGHRA and CDR2 YSYEKL. The CDR3 DNA sequence: TGCGCCAGCAGCCACGGTGGAAGTGGTAACTATGGCTACACCTTC. It translates to CASSHGGSGNYGYTF.

The rearrangement uses TRBV5-1 and TRBJ2-3; 8 bases fit TRBD2. The CDR3 spans 15 residues. V dropped 5 bases and J dropped 6; count of bases not matched to a gene: 11. The V gene's germline CDR1 is SGHRS and CDR2 YFSETQ. The CDR3, as DNA: TGCGCCAGCAGAGCCACTCGGGGGGGTAACGATACGCAGTATTTT. Its protein product is CASRATRGGNDTQYF. The variable domain in full, completed from reference TRBV5-1 and TRBJ2-3, reads KAGVTQTPRYLIKTRGQQVTLSCSPISGHRSVSWYQQTPGQGLQFLFEYFSETQRNKGNFPGRFSGRQFSNSRSEMNVSTLELGDSALYLCASRATRGGNDTQYFGPGTRLTVL.

This clonotype was detected once. A read error may produce the germline difference seen at one junction end. This chain uses TRBV9 with TRBJ1-3; D perhaps matches TRBD1 (6 bases). CDR1 and CDR2 (germline): SGDLS, YYNGEE. The CDR3 has 15 residues. DNA of the CDR3: TGTGCCAGCAGCGTCTCAGGACAGACTGGAAACACCACATATTTT. Translation: CASSVSGQTGNTTYF.

This clonotype appeared many times. The chain couples TRBV5-1 to TRBJ2-1; TRBD2 aligns across 8 bases. CDR1 and CDR2 from the germline V gene are SGHRS and YFSETQ. The CDR3 spans 16 residues. After removal of 3 bases from V and 0 bases from J, the junction contained 5 bases not matched to a gene. CDR3 DNA: TGCGCCAGCAGCTCCGGACTAGCCTTCTCCTACAATGAGCAGTTCTTC. It codes for CASSSGLAFSYNEQFF.

This clonotype was counted at least ten times. The chain recombines TRBV18 with TRBJ1-3, with D perhaps TRBD1 (5 bases). This CDR3 spans 13 amino acids. Germline V gene sequence: CDR1 KGHSH, CDR2 LQKENI. V lost 4 bases, J lost 4 bases, and 8 bases lay in between. The CDR3 sequence is CASSQGYGNTIYF. The CDR3 DNA reads as TGTGCCAGCTCACAGGGGTACGGAAACACCATATATTTT.

In its sample, this clonotype was seen many times. J is TRBJ2-1 and V is TRBV5-1, with a weak D call TRBD1 (6 bases). Looked up from germline, CDR1 is SGHRS and CDR2 is YFSETQ. V gave up 4 bases and J gave up 3 bases, with 17 bases separating them. There are 16 residues in the CDR3. Here the CDR3 DNA reads TGCGCCAGCAGCGGCCCCGAGGGACAATTCTACAATGAGCAGTTCTTC. Its translation is CASSGPEGQFYNEQFF.

This clonotype appeared many times. The rearrangement uses TRBV7-9 and TRBJ2-2; TRBD2 matches 14 bases. The germline gives CDR1 SEHNR, CDR2 FQNEAQ (reference sequence). The J segment lost 5 bases and the V segment lost 4 bases, leaving 9 bases of the junction unmatched. This CDR3 is built from 18 residues. This CDR3 reads CASSSQGLAGAGTGELFF. CDR3 bases: TGTGCCAGCAGCTCGCAGGGACTAGCGGGAGCGGGTACCGGGGAGCTGTTTTTT.

This clonotype was observed many times. A single base separates this from a much larger clone, so it may be a read error. The V call is TRBV6-6, the J call TRBJ1-4, with unresolved D. CDR1 and CDR2 from the germline V gene are MNHNY and SVGAGI (reference sequence). V was trimmed by 6 bases and J by 6 bases, leaving 11 bases between them. The CDR3 contains 13 residues. CDR3 DNA sequence: TGTGCCAGCAGCCCTGGACCCGATGAAAAACTGTTTTTT. Protein product: CASSPGPDEKLFF.

This clonotype appeared many times. The V call is TRBV5-1, the J call TRBJ1-4, with 7 positions matching TRBD1. The junction had 1 base not matched to a gene; V was cut back by 0 bases and J by 5 bases. Germline values: CDR1 SGHRS, CDR2 YFSETQ. This CDR3 is built from 14 residues. CDR3 sequence: CASSLAQGNEKLFF. CDR3 DNA: TGCGCCAGCAGCTTGGCACAGGGGAATGAAAAACTGTTTTTT.

This clonotype was detected many times. This rearrangement joins TRBV11-2 to TRBJ2-1; 10 nucleotides match TRBD2. Germline loops: CDR1 SGHAT, CDR2 FQNNGV. CDR3 length: 17 amino acids. V lost 1 base and J lost 3; bases outside the gene matches: 6. CDR3 in DNA: TGTGCCAGCAGCTTAGGTTGGACTAGCGGCCGCTACAATGAGCAGTTCTTC. Its protein is CASSLGWTSGRYNEQFF.

The V and J genes are TRBV5-1 and TRBJ2-3; TRBD2 matches at 11 bases. Trimming removed 2 bases from V and 2 bases from J; junction bases left unmatched: 7. This CDR3 spans 17 amino acids. Germline V gene sequence: CDR1 SGHRS, CDR2 YFSETQ. The CDR3: CASSFVLAGGYTDTQYF. The CDR3 nucleotides are TGCGCCAGCAGCTTCGTGCTAGCGGGAGGATACACAGATACGCAGTATTTT.

On this clonotype: Since no conserved phenylalanine or tryptophan closes the CDR3, a read error is the likely cause. The DNA is omitted, as the CDR3 cannot be located on it reliably, and the CDR3 follows TCRdb's listing. CDR3 in amino acids: CASSTPRTSGRPYEQSL. The chain has TRBV19 and TRBJ2-7; TRBD2 reflects the table's D call only, with no check against the DNA. Germline V gene data show CDR1 as LNHDA and CDR2 as SQIVND (reference sequence). The CDR3 sequence runs 17 residues, both termini included.

The chain is built from TRBV27 and TRBJ1-5; 11 bases match TRBD1. CDR3 length equals 15 residues. The germline V gene encodes CDR1 MNHEY and CDR2 SMNVEV (reference sequence). The V gene end was trimmed by 4 bases and the J gene end by 2 bases; junction bases not matched to a gene: 1. The chain's CDR3 is CASSSGQGGNQPQHF. The CDR3 DNA is TGTGCCAGCAGTTCGGGACAGGGGGGCAATCAGCCCCAGCATTTT.

This clonotype was seen repeatedly, ten times or more. The chain carries TRBV20-1 and TRBJ2-4; 13 nucleotides align to TRBD2. V was pared by 7 bases and J by 2 bases, with 2 bases of the junction left unmatched. Germline CDR1 reads DFQATT; CDR2 reads SNEGSKA (reference sequence). CDR3 size: 14 residues. CDR3 protein: CSVTSGGTKNIQYF. CDR3 DNA sequence: TGCAGTGTGACTAGCGGGGGGACCAAAAACATTCAGTACTTC.

As concerns this clonotype: A read error is likely, as this CDR3 ends without the conserved phenylalanine or tryptophan. This rearrangement joins TRBV19 to TRBJ1-5; 7 positions agree with TRBD1. CDR1 and CDR2 (germline): LNHDA, SQIVND (reference sequence). The CDR3 is made up of 16 amino acids. The CDR3: CASSINQGVNNEPQHC. The CDR3 bases are TGTGCCAGTAGTATAAACCAGGGGGTAAACAATGAGCCCCAGCATTGT.

This clonotype has only a few counts. This chain joins TRBV6-1 and TRBJ1-5; a weak D match, TRBD1 (6 bases). The CDR3 length is 16 residues. Trimming took off 6 bases at V and 7 bases at J, with 22 bases between the two ends. CDR1 and CDR2 (germline): MNHNS, SASEGT. The CDR3 nucleotides read TGTGCCAGCAGCCCCGGGGGTGCGGGGGCGAGGCAGCCCCAGCATTTT. It yields the protein CASSPGGAGARQPQHF.

Points on this clonotype: A read error is possible here, since a much larger clone lies one base away. J is TRBJ2-1 and V is TRBV5-1; 14 positions agree with TRBD2. The CDR3 totals 17 residues. V shed 4 bases and J 6 bases; nucleotides not matched to a gene: 9. From germline, CDR1 is SGHRS and CDR2 YFSETQ. CDR3 bases: TGCGCCAGCAGCCCAGGGACTAGCGGGAGCAAGGTCAATGAGCAGTTCTTC. It translates to CASSPGTSGSKVNEQFF.